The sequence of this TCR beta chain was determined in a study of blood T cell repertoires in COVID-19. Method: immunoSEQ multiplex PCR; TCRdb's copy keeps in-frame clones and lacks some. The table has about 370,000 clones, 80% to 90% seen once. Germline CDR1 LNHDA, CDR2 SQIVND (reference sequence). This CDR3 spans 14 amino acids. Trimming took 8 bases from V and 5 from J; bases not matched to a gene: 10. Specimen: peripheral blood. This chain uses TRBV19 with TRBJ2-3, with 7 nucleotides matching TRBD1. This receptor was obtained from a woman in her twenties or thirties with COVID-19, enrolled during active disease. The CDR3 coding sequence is TGTGCCAGTCGAGGGGGCTCCAGGGGAGATACGCAGTATTTT. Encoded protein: CASRGGSRGDTQYF.